This T cell receptor (beta chain) appears in the sequencing data of a study of T cells after yellow fever vaccination (dated by TCRdb to about 2019). Regarding the research as a whole: Libraries from fractions with low cell numbers were prepared with the SMART-Seq v4 Ultra Low Input RNA kit. To follow T-cell clones before and after both primary and booster YFV17D yellow fever vaccination, bulk TCR alpha and beta repertoires underwent longitudinal sequencing. The cohort comprised two healthy male donors, one aged 18 to 29 and one aged 30 to 40 years. Blood was drawn at multiple timepoints before and after primary and secondary immunization, with bulk PBMC replicates and cell subsets isolated.

TCR cDNA was synthesized by 5'RACE template switching, which introduced a universal primer site and unique molecular identifiers. cDNA synthesis was primed from both the TCR alpha and TCR beta constant segments. Two PCR steps were used to amplify libraries, with sample barcodes and sequencing adapters being added in the second step. Sequencing of libraries was performed on Illumina HiSeq 2500 (2x100 bp) or NovaSeq (2x150 bp). Per the source publication's procedure: Demultiplexing of reads and collapsing into UMI consensus sequences were performed with MIGEC, and V(D)J alignment was carried out with MiXCR. Vaccine-responding clonotypes were identified with edgeR using replicate PBMC samples, with FDR below 0.01 and a log2 fold change above 5 up to day 15 being required. Bulk clonotypes were assigned CD4 or CD8 identity according to which sequenced CD4 or CD8 repertoire held them at higher abundance. TCRdb ran its own pipeline on the public reads, namely fastp trimming at Q25 and MiXCR clone calling, and kept in-frame beta chains. All rows with the same CDR3 protein become a single entry with the most common DNA and genes. Here the V and J calls rest on TCRdb's processing, not on the authors' analysis. For this sample the table gives 300,000 or so distinct CDR3 sequences, of which 13% were detected only once. The ten largest clones capture 0.4% to 0.55% of the sample.

On the study overall, not on this receptor specifically: Most clones expanded after primary vaccination (almost 97% of CD4 and around nine tenths of CD8) were re-detected after the booster, suggesting that broad memory maintenance occurred. Because only a couple of donors were included in the study, the extent to which the findings can be generalized is limited. Computational filtering was needed because FACS-sorted repertoires could contain abundant contaminating clonotypes from the bulk population. Compared with the primary T-cell response, the secondary T-cell response was faster but weaker, reaching its peak on day 5 rather than on day 15. A small fraction of clonotypes appeared in both the CD4 and CD8 compartments, likely as a result of convergent recombination.

Between the V and J ends, shortened by 2 bases and 0 bases respectively, the junction contains 10 bases. From a lookup of the germline V gene, CDR1 and CDR2 are SGHTA and FQGNSA. Reading from cysteine to phenylalanine, the CDR3 counts 15 amino acids. Solely the CDR3 DNA is kept, with 45 bases framed from the first base. This clonotype has a handful of counts. Its antigen remains unidentified. Base-call qualities are not available, and no considerably larger clone is one nucleotide away. This specimen's treatment or condition label, interpreted: live attenuated yellow fever vaccine strain. A standard Ficoll-Paque protocol was used to isolate PBMCs from peripheral blood. Dynabeads CD4 and CD8 positive selection kits were used to isolate CD4 and CD8 T-cell fractions. TriZol was used to extract RNA from bulk PBMCs, CD4 and CD8 fractions, and dextramer-positive and dextramer-negative fractions.

Source: CD4+ T cells sorted from PBMCs, taken 45 days after the yellow fever booster vaccination. The receptor comes from a man aged 25-45 years who received the YFV17D yellow fever vaccine. This sequence uses TRBV7-2 and TRBJ1-1, with no confidently assigned D gene. The CDR3 region reads CASSLRVSMNTEAFF. The nucleotides read TGTGCCAGCAGCTTAAGGGTTAGCATGAACACTGAAGCTTTCTTT. Reference TRBV7-2 and TRBJ1-1 proteins supply the regions before and after the CDR3; the full variable domain is: GAGVSQSPSNKVTEKGKDVELRCDPISGHTALYWYRQSLGQGLEFLIYFQGNSAPDKSGLPSDRFSAERTGGSVSTLTIQRTQQEDSAVYLCASSLRVSMNTEAFFGQGTRLTVV.